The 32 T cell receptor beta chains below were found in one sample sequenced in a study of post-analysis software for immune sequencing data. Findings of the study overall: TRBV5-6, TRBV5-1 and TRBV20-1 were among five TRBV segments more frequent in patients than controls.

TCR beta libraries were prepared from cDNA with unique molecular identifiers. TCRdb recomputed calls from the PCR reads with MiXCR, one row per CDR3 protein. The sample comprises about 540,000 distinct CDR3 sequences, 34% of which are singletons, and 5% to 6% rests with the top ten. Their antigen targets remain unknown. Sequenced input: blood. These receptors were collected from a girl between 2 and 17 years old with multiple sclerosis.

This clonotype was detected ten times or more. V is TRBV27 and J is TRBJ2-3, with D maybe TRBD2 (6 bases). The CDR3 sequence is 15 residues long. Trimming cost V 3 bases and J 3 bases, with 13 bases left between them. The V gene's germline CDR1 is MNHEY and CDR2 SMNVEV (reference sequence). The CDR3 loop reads CASSLEGHLTDTQYF. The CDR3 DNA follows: TGTGCCAGCAGTTTGGAGGGGCACTTGACAGATACGCAGTATTTT.

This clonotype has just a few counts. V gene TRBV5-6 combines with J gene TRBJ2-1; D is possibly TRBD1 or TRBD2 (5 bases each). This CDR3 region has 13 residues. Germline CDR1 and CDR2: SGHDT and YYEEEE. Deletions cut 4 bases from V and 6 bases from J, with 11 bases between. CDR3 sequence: CASSNPGANEQFF. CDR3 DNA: TGTGCCAGCAGCAACCCCGGGGCCAATGAGCAGTTCTTC.

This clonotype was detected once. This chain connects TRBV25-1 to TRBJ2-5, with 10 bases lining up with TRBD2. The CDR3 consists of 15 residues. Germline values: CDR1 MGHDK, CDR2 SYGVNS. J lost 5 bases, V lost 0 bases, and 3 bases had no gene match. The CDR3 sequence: CASSEYSGGPETQYF. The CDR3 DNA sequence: TGTGCCAGCAGTGAATATAGCGGGGGGCCGGAGACCCAGTACTTC.

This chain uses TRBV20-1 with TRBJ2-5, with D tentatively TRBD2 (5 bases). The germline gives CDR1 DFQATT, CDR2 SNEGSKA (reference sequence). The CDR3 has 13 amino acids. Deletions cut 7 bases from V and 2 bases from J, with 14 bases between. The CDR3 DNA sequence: TGCAGTGTTCCTCCGCGGGCGCAAGAGACCCAGTACTTC. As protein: CSVPPRAQETQYF.

CDR3 protein: CATSDPGLAGVSSYNEQFF. The CDR3 region has the DNA TGTGCCACCAGTGATCCGGGACTAGCGGGGGTGAGCTCCTACAATGAGCAGTTCTTC. The chain has TRBV24-1 and TRBJ2-1; 14 nucleotides line up with TRBD2. Trimming removed 3 bases from V and 0 bases from J; junction bases left unmatched: 6. The CDR3 has 19 amino acids. From germline, CDR1 is KGHDR and CDR2 SFDVKD.

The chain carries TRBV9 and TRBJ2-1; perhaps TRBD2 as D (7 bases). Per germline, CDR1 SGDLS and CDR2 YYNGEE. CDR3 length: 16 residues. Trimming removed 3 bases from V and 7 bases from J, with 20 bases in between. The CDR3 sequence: CASSAQAWGGRNEQFF. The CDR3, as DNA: TGTGCCAGCAGCGCCCAAGCGTGGGGGGGCCGGAATGAGCAGTTCTTC.

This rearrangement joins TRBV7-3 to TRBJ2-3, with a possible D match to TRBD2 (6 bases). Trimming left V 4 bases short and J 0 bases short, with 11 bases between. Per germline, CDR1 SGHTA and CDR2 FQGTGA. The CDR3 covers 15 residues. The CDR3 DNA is TGTGCCAGCAGCTCGACGCGGGGCAGCACAGATACGCAGTATTTT. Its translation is CASSSTRGSTDTQYF.

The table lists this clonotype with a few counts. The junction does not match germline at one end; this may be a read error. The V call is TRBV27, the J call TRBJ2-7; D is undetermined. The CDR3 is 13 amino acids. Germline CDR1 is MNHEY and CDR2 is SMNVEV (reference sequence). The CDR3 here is CASSLRSSDEQYF. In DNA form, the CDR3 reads TGTGCCAGCAGTTTAAGGTCCTCCGACGAGCAGTACTTC.

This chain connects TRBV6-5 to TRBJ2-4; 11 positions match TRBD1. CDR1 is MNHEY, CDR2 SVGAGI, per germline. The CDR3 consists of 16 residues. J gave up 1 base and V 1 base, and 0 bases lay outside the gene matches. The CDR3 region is CASSYWDRGAKNIQYF. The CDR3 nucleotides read TGTGCCAGCAGTTACTGGGACAGGGGGGCCAAAAACATTCAGTACTTC.

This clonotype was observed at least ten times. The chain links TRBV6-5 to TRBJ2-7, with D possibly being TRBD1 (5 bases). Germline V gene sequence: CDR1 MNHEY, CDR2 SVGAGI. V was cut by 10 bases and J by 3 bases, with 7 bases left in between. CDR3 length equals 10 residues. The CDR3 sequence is CATGHYEQYF. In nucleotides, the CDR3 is TGTGCCACCGGACACTACGAGCAGTACTTC.

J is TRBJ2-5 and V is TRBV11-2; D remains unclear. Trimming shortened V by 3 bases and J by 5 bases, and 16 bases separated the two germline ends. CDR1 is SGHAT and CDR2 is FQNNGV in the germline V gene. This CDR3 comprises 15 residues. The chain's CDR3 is CASSFPSWAAETQYF. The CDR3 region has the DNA TGTGCCAGCAGCTTCCCCTCATGGGCTGCCGAGACCCAGTACTTC.

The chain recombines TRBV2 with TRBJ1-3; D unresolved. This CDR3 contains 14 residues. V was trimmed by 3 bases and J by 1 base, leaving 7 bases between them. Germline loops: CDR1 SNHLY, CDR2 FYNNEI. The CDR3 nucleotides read TGTGCCAGCAGTGATGAGGCTTCTGGAAACACCATATATTTT. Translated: CASSDEASGNTIYF. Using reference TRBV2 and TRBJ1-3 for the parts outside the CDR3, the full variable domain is EPEVTQTPSHQVTQMGQEVILRCVPISNHLYFYWYRQILGQKVEFLVSFYNNEISEKSEIFDDQFSVERPDGSNFTLKIRSTKLEDSAMYFCASSDEASGNTIYFGEGSWLTVV.

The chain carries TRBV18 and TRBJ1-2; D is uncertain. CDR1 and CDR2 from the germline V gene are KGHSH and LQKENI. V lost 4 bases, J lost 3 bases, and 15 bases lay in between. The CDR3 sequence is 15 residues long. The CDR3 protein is CASSLKLMEDYGYTF. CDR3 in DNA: TGTGCCAGCTCACTAAAACTCATGGAGGACTATGGCTACACCTTC.

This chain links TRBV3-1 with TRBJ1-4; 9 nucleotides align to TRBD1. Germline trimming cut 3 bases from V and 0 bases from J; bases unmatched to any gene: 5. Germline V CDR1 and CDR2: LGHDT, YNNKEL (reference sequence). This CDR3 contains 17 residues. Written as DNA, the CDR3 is TGTGCCAGCAGCCATCGACAGGGGGTGTCAACTAATGAAAAACTGTTTTTT. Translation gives CASSHRQGVSTNEKLFF. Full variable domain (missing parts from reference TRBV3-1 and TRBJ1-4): DTAVSQTPKYLVTQMGNDKSIKCEQNLGHDTMYWYKQDSKKFLKIMFSYNNKELIINETVPNRFSPKSPDKAHLNLHINSLELGDSAVYFCASSHRQGVSTNEKLFFGSGTQLSVL.

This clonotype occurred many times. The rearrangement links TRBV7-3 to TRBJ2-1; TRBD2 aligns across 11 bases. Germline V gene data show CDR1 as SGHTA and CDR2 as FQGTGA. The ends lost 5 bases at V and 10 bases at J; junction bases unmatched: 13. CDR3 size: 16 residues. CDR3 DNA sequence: TGTGCCAGCAGCCTAATAGCGGGGGGGCCCTCATGGGAGCAGTTCTTC. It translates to CASSLIAGGPSWEQFF.

Here the CDR3 reads CASSQVGGEKLFF. The CDR3 DNA reads TGTGCCAGCAGCCAAGTTGGCGGTGAAAAACTGTTTTTT. The chain is built from TRBV3-1 and TRBJ1-4; D remains ambiguous. Looked up from germline, CDR1 is LGHDT and CDR2 is YNNKEL (reference sequence). The CDR3 is 13 residues long. V lost 1 base and J 7 bases, leaving 7 bases between the germline ends. Supplemented by reference TRBV3-1 and TRBJ1-4, the full variable domain reads DTAVSQTPKYLVTQMGNDKSIKCEQNLGHDTMYWYKQDSKKFLKIMFSYNNKELIINETVPNRFSPKSPDKAHLNLHINSLELGDSAVYFCASSQVGGEKLFFGSGTQLSVL.

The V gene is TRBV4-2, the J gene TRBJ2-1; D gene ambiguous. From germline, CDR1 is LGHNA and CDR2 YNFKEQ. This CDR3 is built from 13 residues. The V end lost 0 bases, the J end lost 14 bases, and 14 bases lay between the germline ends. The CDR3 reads CASSQEGSLHEFF. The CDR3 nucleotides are TGTGCCAGCAGCCAAGAGGGAAGCCTCCACGAGTTCTTC.

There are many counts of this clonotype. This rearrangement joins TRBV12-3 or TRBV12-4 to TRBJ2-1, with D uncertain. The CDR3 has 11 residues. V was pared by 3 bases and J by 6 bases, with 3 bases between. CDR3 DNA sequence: TGTGCCAGCAGTTTGCTCAATGAGCAGTTCTTC. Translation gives CASSLLNEQFF.

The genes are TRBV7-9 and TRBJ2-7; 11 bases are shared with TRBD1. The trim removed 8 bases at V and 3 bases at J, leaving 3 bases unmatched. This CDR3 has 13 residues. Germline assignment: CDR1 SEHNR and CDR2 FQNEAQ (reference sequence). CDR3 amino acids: CASEGQGDYEQYF. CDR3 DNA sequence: TGTGCCAGCGAGGGACAGGGGGACTACGAGCAGTACTTC.

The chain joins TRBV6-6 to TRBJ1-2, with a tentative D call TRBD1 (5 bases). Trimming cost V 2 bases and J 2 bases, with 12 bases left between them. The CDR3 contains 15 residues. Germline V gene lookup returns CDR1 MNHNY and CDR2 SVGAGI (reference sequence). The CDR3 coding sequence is TGTGCCAGCAGTTACACAGGAGACCCAAACTATGGCTACACCTTC. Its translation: CASSYTGDPNYGYTF.

CDR3 loop: CSVEDQKGPLGYTF. In DNA, the CDR3 is TGCAGCGTTGAAGATCAAAAGGGGCCCCTTGGCTACACCTTC. The V call is TRBV29-1, the J call TRBJ1-2; a weak D match, TRBD1 (5 bases). V shed 0 bases and J shed 7 bases, with 15 bases lying between them. The CDR3 runs 14 residues. Germline assignment: CDR1 SQVTM and CDR2 ANQGSEA.

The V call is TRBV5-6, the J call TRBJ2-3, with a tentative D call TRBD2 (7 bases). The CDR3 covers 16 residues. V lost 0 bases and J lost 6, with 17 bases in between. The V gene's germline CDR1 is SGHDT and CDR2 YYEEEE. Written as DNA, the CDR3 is TGTGCCAGCAGCTTGGTATGGGGGGGCCAGTCTGATACGCAGTATTTT. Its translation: CASSLVWGGQSDTQYF.

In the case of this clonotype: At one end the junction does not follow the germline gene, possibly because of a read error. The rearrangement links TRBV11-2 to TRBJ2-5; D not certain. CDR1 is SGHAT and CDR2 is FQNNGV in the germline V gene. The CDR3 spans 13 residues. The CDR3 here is CASSFGYQGTQYF. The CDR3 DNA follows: TGTGCCAGCAGCTTCGGGTACCAAGGGACCCAGTACTTC. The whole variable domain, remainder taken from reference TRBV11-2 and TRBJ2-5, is EAGVAQSPRYKIIEKRQSVAFWCNPISGHATLYWYQQILGQGPKLLIQFQNNGVVDDSQLPKDRFSAERLKGVDSTLKIQPAKLEDSAVYLCASSFGYQGTQYFGPGTRLLVL.

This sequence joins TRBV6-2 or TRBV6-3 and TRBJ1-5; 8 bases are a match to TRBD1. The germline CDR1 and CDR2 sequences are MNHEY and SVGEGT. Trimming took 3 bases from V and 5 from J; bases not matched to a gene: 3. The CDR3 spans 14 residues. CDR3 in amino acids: CASSYWTGYQPQHF. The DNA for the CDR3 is TGTGCCAGCAGTTATTGGACAGGGTATCAGCCCCAGCATTTT.

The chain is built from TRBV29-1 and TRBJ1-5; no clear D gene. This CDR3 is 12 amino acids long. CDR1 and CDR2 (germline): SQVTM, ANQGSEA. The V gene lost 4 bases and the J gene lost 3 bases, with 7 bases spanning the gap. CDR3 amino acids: CSVVADNQPQHF. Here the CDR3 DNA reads TGCAGCGTTGTGGCGGACAATCAGCCCCAGCATTTT.

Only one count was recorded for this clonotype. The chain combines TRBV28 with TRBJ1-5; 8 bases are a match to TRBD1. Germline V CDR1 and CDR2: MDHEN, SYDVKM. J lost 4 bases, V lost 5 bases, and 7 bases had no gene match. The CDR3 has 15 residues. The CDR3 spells CASSPTGGLNQPQHF. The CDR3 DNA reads TGTGCCAGCAGTCCCACAGGGGGTCTAAATCAGCCCCAGCATTTT.

CDR3 nucleotide sequence: TGTGCCAGCAGCTTTGTTGCTAGCGGGGTACAAGAGACCCAGTACTTC. It specifies CASSFVASGVQETQYF. The chain carries TRBV5-5 and TRBJ2-5, with 9 bases matching TRBD2. CDR3 length: 16 residues. After removal of 2 bases from V and 2 bases from J, the junction contained 7 bases not matched to a gene. The germline CDR1 and CDR2 sequences are SGHKS and YYEKEE (reference sequence).

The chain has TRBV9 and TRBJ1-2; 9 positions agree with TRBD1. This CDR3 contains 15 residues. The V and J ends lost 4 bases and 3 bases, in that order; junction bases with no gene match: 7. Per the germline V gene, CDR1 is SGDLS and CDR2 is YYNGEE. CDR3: CASSTQDRGDYGYTF. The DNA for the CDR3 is TGTGCCAGCAGCACCCAGGACAGGGGTGACTATGGCTACACCTTC.

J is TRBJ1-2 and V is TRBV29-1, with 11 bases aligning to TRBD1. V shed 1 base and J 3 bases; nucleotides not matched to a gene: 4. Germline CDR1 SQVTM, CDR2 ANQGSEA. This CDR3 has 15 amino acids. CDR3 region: CSVEVGTGGDYGYTF. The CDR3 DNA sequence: TGCAGCGTTGAAGTCGGGACAGGGGGGGACTATGGCTACACCTTC. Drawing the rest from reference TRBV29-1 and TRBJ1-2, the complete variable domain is SAVISQKPSRDICQRGTSLTIQCQVDSQVTMMFWYRQQPGQSLTLIATANQGSEATYESGFVIDKFPISRPNLTFSTLTVSNMSPEDSSIYLCSVEVGTGGDYGYTFGSGTRLTVV.

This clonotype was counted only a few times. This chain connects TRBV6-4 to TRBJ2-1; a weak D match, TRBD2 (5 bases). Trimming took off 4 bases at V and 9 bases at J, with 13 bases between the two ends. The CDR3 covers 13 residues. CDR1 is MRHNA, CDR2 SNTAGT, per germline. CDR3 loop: CASSVTGGLEQFF. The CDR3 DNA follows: TGTGCCAGCAGTGTGACTGGCGGACTTGAGCAGTTCTTC.

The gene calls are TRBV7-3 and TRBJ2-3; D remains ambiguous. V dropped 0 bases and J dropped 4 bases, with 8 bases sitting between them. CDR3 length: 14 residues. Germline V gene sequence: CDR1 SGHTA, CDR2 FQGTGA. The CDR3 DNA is TGTGCCAGCAGCTTAACCCCTTGGGCAGATACGCAGTATTTT. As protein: CASSLTPWADTQYF.

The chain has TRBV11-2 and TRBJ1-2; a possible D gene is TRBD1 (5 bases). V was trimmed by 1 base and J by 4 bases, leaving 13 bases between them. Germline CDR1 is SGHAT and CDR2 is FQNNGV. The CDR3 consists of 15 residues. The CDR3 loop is CASSLGQGPTYGYTF. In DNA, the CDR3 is TGTGCCAGCAGCTTAGGCCAGGGACCGACCTATGGCTACACCTTC.